Given below is one TCR beta chain in context. Which antigen it targets is not known. The data originate from a study of T cells in women clearing cervical HPV infection listed by TCRdb under 2018. For context, the study as a whole: The cases were 25 or so women with histologically confirmed HPV16-related CIN3 or worse, and 2 of these cases were invasive cancers. Controls were more than 20 women whose single incident HPV16 infection cleared within 12 months without precancer or cancer developing. Case blood was taken at the visit when the lesion was first identified, whereas control blood was taken when infection was no longer detected. For cases, a median interval of about 140 days, with an interquartile range of roughly 80 to 210 days, was observed between lesion detection and blood sampling. Since HLA typing was available for only a few women, HLA type could not be ruled out as a confounder. The exploratory proof-of-principle case-control study was nested within the Guanacaste HPV Natural History Study in Costa Rica and compared TCR repertoires across cervical HPV16 outcomes. Cases and controls were matched on year of sample collection and on age within five years. Cases had a median age of almost 35 years and controls had a median age of 38, with no significant differences in baseline characteristics. The parent cohort enrolled roughly 9,400 women aged 18 or older in Guanacaste, Costa Rica, in about 1993 to 1994 and followed the women for approximately seven years. Five blinded duplicates per group were added as quality controls, giving approximately 60 samples: 50 participants and roughly 10 replicates. Study-level results and caveats: The cross-sectional design could not show whether the associations came before the infection or were a result of it, and neither effector/memory subsets nor HPV-specific T cells were isolated. TCR repertoire richness was significantly higher in CIN3+ cases than in controls across sequencing depths, while evenness did not differ. Because the number of T cells in each sample was unknown, differences in richness could reflect differing T-cell content rather than repertoire biology. Cases were distinguished from controls with an estimated AUC of 0.65 to 0.85 by random forest classifiers combining richness and V gene abundances.

Using the immunoSEQ assay, multiplex PCR amplified TCR beta CDR3 regions from an average of approximately 1,200 ng of genomic DNA per sample. Primer bias was corrected in the assay by using a complete synthetic TCR repertoire to establish an amplification baseline. The amplicons were sequenced using the Illumina platform. The study's processing was this. Error correction of the sequences involved clustering with frequency ratios plus a modified nearest-neighbor algorithm, after which the sequences were analyzed in the immunoSEQ Analyzer using IMGT gene definitions. At each rarefaction depth, TCR richness and evenness were averaged across 20 rarefaction repeats, and samples with fewer sequences than that depth were excluded. V, D and J gene relative abundances were compared between groups with Wilcoxon rank sum tests, applying FDR correction. For the blinded duplicates, the intraclass correlation was about 96% for TCR richness and averaged 76.4% across about 70 gene segments. TCRdb mirrors the immuneACCESS table, restricted to in-frame sequences. Some clones are absent from its copies; in checked studies, under half trace to an unresolved V gene, and the reason for the others is unknown. V, J and clone size were drawn from that table, and D and trimming were deduced from the DNA. The sample's records list 30,000 to 45,000 clones. The ten top clones hold about 1.8% of the sample.

Every participant had a single incident cervical HPV16 infection, and prevalent HPV16 infections were excluded. Cervical HPV DNA was detected by MY09/MY11 PCR, and genotyping was performed by dot-blot hybridization. Fifteen mL of heparinized blood were centrifuged, and the buffy coat was aliquoted, frozen at -30°C, then stored at -80°C. Genomic DNA was extracted from buffy coat specimens using QIAGEN kits. The sample comprised blood buffy coat. The source of this sequence is a woman between 18 and 75 years old with a cervical HPV16 infection that either progressed to CIN3+ or cleared (not recorded which).

CDR3 sequence: CASSLGQGNDEQYF. The CDR3 DNA, read in part, is TGTGCCAGCAGTCTGGGGCAGGGGAACGACGAG. The sequence is built from TRBV7-3 and TRBJ2-7; the D segment could be TRBD1, given 6 matching bases. The read comes to an end 3 residues before the CDR3 does, leaving the germline J gene to fill in the end. Deletion took 6 bases off V and 5 bases off J, with a span of 17 bases between the germline ends. The CDR3, cysteine through phenylalanine, is 14 amino acids long. Part of the CDR3 DNA is given, 33 bases translated from base 1. The germline V gene yields SGHTA for CDR1 and FQGTGA for CDR2.